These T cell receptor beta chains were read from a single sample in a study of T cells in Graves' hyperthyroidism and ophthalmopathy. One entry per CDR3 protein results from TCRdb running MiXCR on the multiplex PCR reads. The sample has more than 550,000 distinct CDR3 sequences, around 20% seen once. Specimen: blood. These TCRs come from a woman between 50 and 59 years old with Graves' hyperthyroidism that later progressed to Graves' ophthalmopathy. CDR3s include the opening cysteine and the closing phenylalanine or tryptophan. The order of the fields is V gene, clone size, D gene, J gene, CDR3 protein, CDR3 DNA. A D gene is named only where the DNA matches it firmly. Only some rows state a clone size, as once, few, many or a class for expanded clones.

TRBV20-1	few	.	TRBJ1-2	CSAREGGSGGYTF	TGCAGTGCTAGAGAAGGGGGATCGGGAGGCTACACCTTC
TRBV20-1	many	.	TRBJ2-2	CSARGGGANTGELFF	TGCAGTGCTAGAGGGGGAGGAGCGAACACCGGGGAGCTGTTTTTT
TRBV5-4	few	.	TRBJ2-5	CASSLEPAQTQYF	TGTGCCAGCAGCTTGGAGCCGGCTCAGACCCAGTACTTC
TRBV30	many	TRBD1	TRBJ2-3	CAWSLGTGTSTDTQYF	TGTGCCTGGAGTCTGGGGACAGGAACTAGCACAGATACGCAGTATTTT
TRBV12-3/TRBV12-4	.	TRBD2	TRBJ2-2	CASRGGRIGELFF	TGTGCCAGCAGGGGGGGGAGAATCGGGGAGCTGTTTTTT
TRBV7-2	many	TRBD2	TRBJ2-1	CASSLGVRLAGGNYNEQFF	TGTGCCAGCAGCTTAGGGGTCAGACTAGCGGGGGGAAACTACAATGAGCAGTTCTTC
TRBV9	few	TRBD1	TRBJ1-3	CASSVGDRAGNTIYF	TGTGCCAGCAGCGTAGGGGACAGGGCTGGAAACACCATATATTTT
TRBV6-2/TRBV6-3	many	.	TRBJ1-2	CASSYSTHYGYTF	TGTGCCAGCAGTTACTCGACGCACTATGGCTACACCTTC
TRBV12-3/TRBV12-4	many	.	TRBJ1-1	CASRLSGGLNTEAFF	TGTGCCAGCAGGCTATCTGGGGGCCTGAACACTGAAGCTTTCTTT
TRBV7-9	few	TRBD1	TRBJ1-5	CASSPGQGVWDSNQPQHF	TGTGCCAGCAGCCCGGGACAGGGGGTTTGGGATAGCAATCAGCCCCAGCATTTT
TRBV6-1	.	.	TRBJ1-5	CASSTPQGRVSNQPQHF	TGTGCCAGCAGTACCCCCCAGGGCCGAGTTAGCAATCAGCCCCAGCATTTT
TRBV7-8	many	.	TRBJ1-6	CASSLVGMNSPLHF	TGTGCCAGCAGCTTAGTAGGGATGAATTCACCCCTCCACTTT
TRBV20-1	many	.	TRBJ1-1	CSARDEMNTEAFF	TGCAGTGCTAGAGATGAGATGAACACTGAAGCTTTCTTT
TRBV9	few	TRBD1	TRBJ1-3	CASTPGQEYSGNTIYF	TGTGCCAGCACCCCGGGACAGGAATACTCTGGAAACACCATATATTTT
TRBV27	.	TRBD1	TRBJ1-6	CASSSRQGLGNSPLHF	TGTGCCAGCAGTTCACGACAGGGATTGGGGAATTCACCCCTCCACTTT
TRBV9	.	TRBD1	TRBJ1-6	CASSADREGYYNSPLHF	TGTGCCAGCAGCGCGGACAGGGAAGGGTACTATAATTCACCCCTCCACTTT
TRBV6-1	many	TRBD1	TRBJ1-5	CASSGRDSSSRNQPQHF	TGTGCCAGCAGTGGCCGGGACAGCTCGTCTCGAAATCAGCCCCAGCATTTT
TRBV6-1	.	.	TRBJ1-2	CASSEWQGGGYTF	TGTGCCAGCAGTGAATGGCAGGGAGGGGGCTACACCTTC
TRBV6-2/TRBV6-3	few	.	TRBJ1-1	CASSYHGQLEAFF	TGTGCCAGCAGTTACCATGGACAGCTTGAAGCTTTCTTT
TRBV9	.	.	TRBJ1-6	CASSGGGGPGDSPLHF	TGTGCCAGCAGCGGGGGGGGGGGTCCAGGGGATTCACCCCTCCACTTT
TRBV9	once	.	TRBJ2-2	CASSVDSLNRAGELFF	TGTGCCAGCAGCGTAGACAGCCTCAATAGGGCCGGGGAGCTGTTTTTT
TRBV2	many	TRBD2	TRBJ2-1	CASSPSLAGRGDEQFF	TGTGCCAGCAGTCCTTCCTTAGCGGGGCGAGGCGATGAGCAGTTCTTC
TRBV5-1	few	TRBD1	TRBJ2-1	CASSLRPTGGGRNEQFF	TGCGCCAGCAGCTTGAGGCCCACAGGGGGCGGTAGGAATGAGCAGTTCTTC
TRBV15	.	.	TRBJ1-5	CATSLDRSNQPQHF	TGTGCCACCAGCCTGGACCGTAGCAATCAGCCCCAGCATTTT
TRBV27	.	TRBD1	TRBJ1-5	CASRRQGRFNQPQHF	TGTGCCAGCAGACGACAGGGACGATTCAATCAGCCCCAGCATTTT
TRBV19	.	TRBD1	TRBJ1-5	CASTYSFGTGGNQPQHF	TGTGCCAGTACCTATAGTTTTGGGACAGGGGGCAATCAGCCCCAGCATTTT
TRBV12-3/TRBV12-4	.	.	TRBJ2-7	CASSLVGGTEQYF	TGTGCCAGCAGTTTGGTGGGCGGGACCGAGCAGTACTTC
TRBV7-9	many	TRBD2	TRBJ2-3	CASSLGLAEVTDTQYF	TGTGCCAGCAGCTTAGGGCTAGCGGAGGTCACAGATACGCAGTATTTT
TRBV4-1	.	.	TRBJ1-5	CASSQRGGNSNQPQHF	TGCGCCAGCAGCCAAAGGGGGGGGAATAGCAATCAGCCCCAGCATTTT
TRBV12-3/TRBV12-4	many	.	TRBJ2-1	CASSLTNNEQFF	TGTGCCAGCAGTTTAACTAACAATGAGCAGTTCTTC
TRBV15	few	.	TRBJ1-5	CATSTWRGGRNQPQHF	TGTGCCACCAGCACATGGAGAGGGGGGAGGAATCAGCCCCAGCATTTT
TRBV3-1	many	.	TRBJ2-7	CASSQELASYEQYF	TGTGCCAGCAGCCAAGAATTGGCGAGCTACGAGCAGTACTTC
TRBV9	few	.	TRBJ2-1	CASSVPGGAYNEQFF	TGTGCCAGCAGCGTACCGGGGGGCGCCTACAATGAGCAGTTCTTC
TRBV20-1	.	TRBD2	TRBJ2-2	CSASRGGGTGELFF	TGCAGTGCTAGCCGCGGCGGGGGCACCGGGGAGCTGTTTTTT
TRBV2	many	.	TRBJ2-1	CASRTWGPGYNEQFF	TGTGCCAGCAGAACTTGGGGACCGGGGTACAATGAGCAGTTCTTC
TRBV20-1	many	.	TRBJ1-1	CSARKTGMNTEAFF	TGCAGTGCTAGAAAAACAGGGATGAACACTGAAGCTTTCTTT
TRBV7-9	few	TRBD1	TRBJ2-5	CASTHPYRGDLETQYF	TGTGCCAGCACCCACCCCTACAGGGGCGACTTGGAGACCCAGTACTTC
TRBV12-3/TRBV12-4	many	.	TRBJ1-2	CASSLTGHPNYGYTF	TGTGCCAGCAGTTTAACGGGACATCCTAACTATGGCTACACCTTC
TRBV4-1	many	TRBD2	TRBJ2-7	CASSHPLGGNKPSEQYF	TGCGCCAGCAGCCACCCCCTGGGGGGGAATAAGCCCTCCGAGCAGTACTTC
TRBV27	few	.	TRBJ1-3	CASSWGLGNTIYF	TGTGCCAGCAGTTGGGGACTTGGAAACACCATATATTTT
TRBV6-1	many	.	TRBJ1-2	CASSDDAGVYGYTF	TGTGCCAGCAGTGATGATGCAGGGGTTTATGGCTACACCTTC
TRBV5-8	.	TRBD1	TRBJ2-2	CASSFGLSTGGTGELFF	TGTGCCAGCAGCTTTGGTCTATCTACAGGGGGGACCGGGGAGCTGTTTTTT
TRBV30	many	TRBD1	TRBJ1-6	CAWSMRDRDSPLHF	TGTGCCTGGAGCATGCGGGACAGGGATTCACCCCTCCACTTT
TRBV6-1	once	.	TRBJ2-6	CASSETGGANVLTF	TGTGCCAGCAGTGAAACTGGTGGGGCCAACGTCCTGACTTTC
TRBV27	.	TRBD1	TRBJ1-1	CASSDMGTGWGAFF	TGTGCCAGCAGTGACATGGGGACAGGGTGGGGAGCTTTCTTT
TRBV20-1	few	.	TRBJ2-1	CSVPISPIYNEQFF	TGCAGTGTTCCGATCTCTCCTATCTACAATGAGCAGTTCTTC
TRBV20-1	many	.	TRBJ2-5	CSANREGRWETQYF	TGCAGTGCTAACAGGGAGGGGAGGTGGGAGACCCAGTACTTC
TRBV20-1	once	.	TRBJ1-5	CSARVAGAGDQPQHF	TGCAGTGCTAGAGTGGCAGGGGCCGGGGATCAGCCCCAGCATTTT
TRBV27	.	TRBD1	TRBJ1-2	CASSLGGTGGVYGYTF	TGTGCCAGCAGTTTAGGAGGGACAGGAGGGGTTTATGGCTACACCTTC
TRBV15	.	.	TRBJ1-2	CATSRDRSGLIFYGYTF	TGTGCCACCAGCAGAGATCGAAGCGGATTGATCTTCTATGGCTACACCTTC
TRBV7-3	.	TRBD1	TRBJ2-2	CASSLTHLTGVGVTGELFF	TGTGCCAGCAGCTTAACCCACTTGACAGGGGTGGGTGTCACCGGGGAGCTGTTTTTT